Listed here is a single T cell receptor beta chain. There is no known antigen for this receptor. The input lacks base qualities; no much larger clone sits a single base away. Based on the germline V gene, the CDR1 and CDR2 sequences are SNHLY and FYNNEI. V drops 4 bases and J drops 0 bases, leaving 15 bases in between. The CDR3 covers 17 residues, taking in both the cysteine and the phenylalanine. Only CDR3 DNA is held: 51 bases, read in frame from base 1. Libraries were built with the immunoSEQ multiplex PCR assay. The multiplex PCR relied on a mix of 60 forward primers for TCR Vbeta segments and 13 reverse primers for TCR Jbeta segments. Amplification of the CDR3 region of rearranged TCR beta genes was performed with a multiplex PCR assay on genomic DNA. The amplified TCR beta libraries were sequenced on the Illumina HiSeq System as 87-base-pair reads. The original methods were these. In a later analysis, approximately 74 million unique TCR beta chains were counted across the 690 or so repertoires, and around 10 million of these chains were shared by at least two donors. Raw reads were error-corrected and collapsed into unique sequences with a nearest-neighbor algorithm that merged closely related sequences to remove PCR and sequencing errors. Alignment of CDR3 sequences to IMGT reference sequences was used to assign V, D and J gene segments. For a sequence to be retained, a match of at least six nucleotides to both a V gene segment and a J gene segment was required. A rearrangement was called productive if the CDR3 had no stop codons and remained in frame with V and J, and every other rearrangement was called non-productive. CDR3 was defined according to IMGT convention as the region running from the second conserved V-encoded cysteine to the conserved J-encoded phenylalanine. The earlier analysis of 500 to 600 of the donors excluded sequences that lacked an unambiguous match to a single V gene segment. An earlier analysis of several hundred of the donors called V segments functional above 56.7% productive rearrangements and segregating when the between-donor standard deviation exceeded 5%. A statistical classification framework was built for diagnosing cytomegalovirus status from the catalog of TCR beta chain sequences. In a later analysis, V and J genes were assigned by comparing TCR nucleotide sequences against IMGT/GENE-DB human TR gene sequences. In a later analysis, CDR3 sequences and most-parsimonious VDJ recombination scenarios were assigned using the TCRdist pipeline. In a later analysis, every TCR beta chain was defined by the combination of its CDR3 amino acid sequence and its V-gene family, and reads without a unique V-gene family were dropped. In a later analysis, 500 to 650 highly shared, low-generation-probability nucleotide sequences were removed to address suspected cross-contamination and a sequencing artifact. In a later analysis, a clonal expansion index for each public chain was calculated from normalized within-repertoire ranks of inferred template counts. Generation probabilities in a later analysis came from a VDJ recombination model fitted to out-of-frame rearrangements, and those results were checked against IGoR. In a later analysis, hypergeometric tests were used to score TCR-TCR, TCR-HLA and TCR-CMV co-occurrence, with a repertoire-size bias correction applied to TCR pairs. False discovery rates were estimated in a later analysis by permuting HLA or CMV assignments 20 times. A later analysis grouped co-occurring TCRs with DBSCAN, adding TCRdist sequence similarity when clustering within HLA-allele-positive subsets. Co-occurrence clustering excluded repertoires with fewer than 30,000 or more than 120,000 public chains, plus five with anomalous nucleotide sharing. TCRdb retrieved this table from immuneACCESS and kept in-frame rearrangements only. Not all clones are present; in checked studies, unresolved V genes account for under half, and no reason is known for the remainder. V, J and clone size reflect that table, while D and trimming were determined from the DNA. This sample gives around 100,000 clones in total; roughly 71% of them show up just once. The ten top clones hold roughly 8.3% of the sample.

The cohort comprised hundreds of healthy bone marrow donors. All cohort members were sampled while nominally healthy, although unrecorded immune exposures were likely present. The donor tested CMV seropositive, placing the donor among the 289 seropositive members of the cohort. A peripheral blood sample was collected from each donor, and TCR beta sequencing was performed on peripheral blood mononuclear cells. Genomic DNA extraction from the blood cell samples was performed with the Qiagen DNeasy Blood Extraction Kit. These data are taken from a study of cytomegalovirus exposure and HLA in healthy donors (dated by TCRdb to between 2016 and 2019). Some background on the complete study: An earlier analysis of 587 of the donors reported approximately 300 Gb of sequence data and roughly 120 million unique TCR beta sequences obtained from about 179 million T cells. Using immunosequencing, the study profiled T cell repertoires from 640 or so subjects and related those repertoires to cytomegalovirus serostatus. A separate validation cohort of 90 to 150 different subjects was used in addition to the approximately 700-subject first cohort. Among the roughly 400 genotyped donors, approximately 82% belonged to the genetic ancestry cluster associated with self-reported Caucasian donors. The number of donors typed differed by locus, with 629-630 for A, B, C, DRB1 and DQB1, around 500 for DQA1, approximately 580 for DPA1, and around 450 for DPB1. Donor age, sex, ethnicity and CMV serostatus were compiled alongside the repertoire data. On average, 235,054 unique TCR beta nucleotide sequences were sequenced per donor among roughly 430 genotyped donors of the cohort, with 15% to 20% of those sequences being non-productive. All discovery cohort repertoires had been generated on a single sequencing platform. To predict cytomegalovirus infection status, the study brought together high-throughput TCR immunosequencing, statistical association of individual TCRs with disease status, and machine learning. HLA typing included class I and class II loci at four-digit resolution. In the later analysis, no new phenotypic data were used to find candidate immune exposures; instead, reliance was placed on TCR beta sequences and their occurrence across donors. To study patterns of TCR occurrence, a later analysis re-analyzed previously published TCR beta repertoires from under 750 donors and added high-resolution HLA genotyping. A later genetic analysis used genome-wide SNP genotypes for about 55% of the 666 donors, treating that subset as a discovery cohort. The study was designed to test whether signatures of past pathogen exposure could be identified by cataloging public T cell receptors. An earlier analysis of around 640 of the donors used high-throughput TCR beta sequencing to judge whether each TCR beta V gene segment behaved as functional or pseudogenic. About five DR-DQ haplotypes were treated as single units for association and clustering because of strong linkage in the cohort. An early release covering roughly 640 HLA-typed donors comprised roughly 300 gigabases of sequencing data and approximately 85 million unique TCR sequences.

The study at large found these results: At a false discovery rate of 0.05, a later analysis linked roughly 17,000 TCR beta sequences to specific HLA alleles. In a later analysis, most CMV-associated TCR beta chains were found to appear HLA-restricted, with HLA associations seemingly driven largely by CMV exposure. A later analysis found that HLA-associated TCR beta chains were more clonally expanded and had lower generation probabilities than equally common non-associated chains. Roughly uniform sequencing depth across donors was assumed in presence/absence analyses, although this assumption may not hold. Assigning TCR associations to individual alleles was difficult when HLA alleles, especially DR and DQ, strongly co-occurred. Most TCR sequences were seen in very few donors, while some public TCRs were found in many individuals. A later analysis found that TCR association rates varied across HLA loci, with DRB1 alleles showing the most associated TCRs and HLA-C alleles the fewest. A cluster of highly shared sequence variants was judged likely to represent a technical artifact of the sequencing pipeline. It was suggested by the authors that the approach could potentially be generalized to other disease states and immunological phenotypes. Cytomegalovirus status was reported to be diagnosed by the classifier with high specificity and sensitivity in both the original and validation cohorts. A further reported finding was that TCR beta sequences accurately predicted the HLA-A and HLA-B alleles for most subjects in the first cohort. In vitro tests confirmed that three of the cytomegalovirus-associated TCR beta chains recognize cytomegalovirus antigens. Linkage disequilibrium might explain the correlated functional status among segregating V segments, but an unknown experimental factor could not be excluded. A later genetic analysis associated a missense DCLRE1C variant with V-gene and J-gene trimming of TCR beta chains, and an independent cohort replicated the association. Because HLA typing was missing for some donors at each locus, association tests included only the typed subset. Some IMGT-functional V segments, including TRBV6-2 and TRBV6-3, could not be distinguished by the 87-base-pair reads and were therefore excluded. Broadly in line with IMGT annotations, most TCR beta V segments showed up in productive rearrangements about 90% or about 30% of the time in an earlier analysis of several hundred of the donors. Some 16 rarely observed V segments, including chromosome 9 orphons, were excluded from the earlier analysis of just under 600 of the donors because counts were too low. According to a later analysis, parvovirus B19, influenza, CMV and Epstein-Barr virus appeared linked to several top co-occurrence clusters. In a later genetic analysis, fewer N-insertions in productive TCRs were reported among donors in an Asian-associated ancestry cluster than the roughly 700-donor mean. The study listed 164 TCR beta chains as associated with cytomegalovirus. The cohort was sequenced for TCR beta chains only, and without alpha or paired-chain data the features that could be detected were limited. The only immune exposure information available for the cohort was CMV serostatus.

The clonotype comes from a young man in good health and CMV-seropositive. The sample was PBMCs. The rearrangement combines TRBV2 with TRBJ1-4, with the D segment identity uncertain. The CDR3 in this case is CASSVGSLTATNEKLFF. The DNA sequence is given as TGTGCCAGCAGTGTGGGGAGCCTCACAGCAACTAATGAAAAACTGTTTTTT.